The following is a T cell receptor beta chain sequence with its context. At one of its ends the junction is not consistent with the germline gene, which may arise from a read error. The data were taken from a study of blood T cell repertoires in COVID-19. CDR3 length: 13 residues. Per the germline V gene, CDR1 is SGDLS and CDR2 is YYNGEE. Data came from immunoSEQ multiplex PCR; TCRdb stores just in-frame clones and leaves some out. The sample shows 150,000 to 200,000 clones, approximately 90% of them seen only once. The gene calls are TRBV9 and TRBJ2-2, with 9 bases that match TRBD2. The sequencing sample was made of peripheral blood. The receptor was derived from a man between 18 and 29 years old who had recovered from COVID-19. CDR3: CASSGRRTGELFF. In DNA, the CDR3 is TGTGCCAGTAGCGGGAGAAGGACCGGGGAGCTGTTTTTT. Filled out from reference TRBV9 and TRBJ2-2, the complete variable domain reads DSGVTQTPKHLITATGQRVTLRCSPRSGDLSVYWYQQSLDQGLQFLIQYYNGEERAKGNILERFSAQQFPDLHSELNLSSLELGDSALYFCASSGRRTGELFFGEGSRLTVL.